The entry that follows covers one TCR beta chain sequence. Its antigen is undetermined. Here immunoSEQ multiplex PCR was the method, and the copy in TCRdb shows in-frame clones only, minus some. Among approximately 90,000 clones, roughly nine tenths were seen once, and the ten largest hold roughly 8.9%. The source of the sample is a study of OX40 agonist ivuxolimab in advanced cancers. The overall study: Patients in the trial were receiving intravenous ivuxolimab every 2 weeks, at doses of 0.01 to 10 mg/kg. Past anti-PD-1, anti-PD-L1 or anti-CTLA-4 therapy was accepted, and 40% to 45% had received some.

Broader study findings: Average numbers of expanded clones were greater in CD8+ T cells than in CD4+.

Blood specimens came from baseline, cycle 4 day 1, and cycle 7 day 1. The CDR3 has 13 amino acids. Germline V CDR1 and CDR2: LNHDA, SQIVND (reference sequence). The V end lost 4 bases, the J end lost 8 bases, and 14 bases lay between the germline ends. V and J are TRBV19 and TRBJ1-1; maybe TRBD1 (6 bases). The specimen comprised CD4+ or CD8+ T cells sorted from blood, sampled in a trial of the OX40 agonist ivuxolimab. This sequence was found in an adult with an advanced solid tumor such as melanoma, head and neck, liver or kidney cancer. This chain's CDR3 is CASSTQRGAEAFF. CDR3 sequence (DNA): TGTGCCAGTAGTACCCAAAGGGGGGCCGAAGCTTTCTTT.